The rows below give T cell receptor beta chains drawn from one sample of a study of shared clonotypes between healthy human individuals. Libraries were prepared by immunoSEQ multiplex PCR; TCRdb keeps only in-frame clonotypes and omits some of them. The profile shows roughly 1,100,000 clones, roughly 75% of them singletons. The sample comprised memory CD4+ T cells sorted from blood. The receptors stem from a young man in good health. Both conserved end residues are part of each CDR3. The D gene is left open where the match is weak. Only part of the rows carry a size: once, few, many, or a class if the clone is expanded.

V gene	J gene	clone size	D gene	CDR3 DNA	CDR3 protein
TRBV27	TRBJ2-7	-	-	TGTGCCAGCAGTTACCGGTGGGAAAACGAGCAGTACTTC	CASSYRWENEQYF
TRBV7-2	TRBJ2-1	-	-	TGTGCCAGCAGCTACCAGGGGGGAGTCGCCTACAATGAGCAGTTCTTC	CASSYQGGVAYNEQFF
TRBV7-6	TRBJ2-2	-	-	TGTGCCAGCAGCCCTGGCCAGCACGGGGAGCTGTTTTTT	CASSPGQHGELFF
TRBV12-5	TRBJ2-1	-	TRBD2	TGTGCTAGTGGTCCCACTAGCGGGTCCTACAATGAGCAGTTCTTC	CASGPTSGSYNEQFF
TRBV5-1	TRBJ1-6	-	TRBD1	TGCGCCAGCAGCTTGACCACAGGGGGCGATTCACCCCTCCACTTT	CASSLTTGGDSPLHF
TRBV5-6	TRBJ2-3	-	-	TGTGCCAGCAGCTTGTACCAACTAGGGAGCACAGATACGCAGTATTTT	CASSLYQLGSTDTQYF
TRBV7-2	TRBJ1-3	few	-	TGTGCCAGCAGCTTACGGGGGGATGGAAACACCATATATTTT	CASSLRGDGNTIYF
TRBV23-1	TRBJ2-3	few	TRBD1	TGCGCCAGCAGTCTAGCGGACAGGGCAGCGGCAGATACGCAGTATTTT	CASSLADRAAADTQYF
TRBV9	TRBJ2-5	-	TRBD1	TGTGCCAGCAGCGTAGGTGCCCGGACAGGGGGGAGCCAAGAGACCCAGTACTTC	CASSVGARTGGSQETQYF
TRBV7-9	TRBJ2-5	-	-	TGTGCCAGCAGCTGGATGGCTGGGAAGGAGACCCAGTACTTC	CASSWMAGKETQYF
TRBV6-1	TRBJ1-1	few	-	TGTGCCAGCAGTGTTGCTAGAATGAACACTGAAGCTTTCTTT	CASSVARMNTEAFF
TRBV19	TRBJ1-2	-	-	TGTGCCAGTCGAGCCCTTGGGGGCTACACCTTC	CASRALGGYTF
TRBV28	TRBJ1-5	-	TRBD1	TGTGCCAGCAGGCGGACAGGGCCCGTTAATCAGCCCCAGCATTTT	CASRRTGPVNQPQHF
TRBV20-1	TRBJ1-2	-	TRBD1	TGCAGTGCTCAGGGGGCGGATGGCTACACCTTC	CSAQGADGYTF
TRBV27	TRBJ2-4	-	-	TGTGCCAGCAGTTTGGCCCAGTACGGGGGATACATTCAGTACTTC	CASSLAQYGGYIQYF
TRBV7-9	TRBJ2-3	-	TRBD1	TGTGCCAGCAGCTCAGGGACAGGGTATTTAGGAGATACGCAGTATTTT	CASSSGTGYLGDTQYF
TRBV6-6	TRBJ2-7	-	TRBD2	TGTGCCAGCAGTTTGGGAGGGAGGAACTCCTACGAGCAGTACTTC	CASSLGGRNSYEQYF
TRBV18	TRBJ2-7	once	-	TGTGCCAGCTCACTGACGGAATACTACGAGCAGTACTTC	CASSLTEYYEQYF
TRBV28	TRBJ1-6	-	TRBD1	TGTGCCAGCAGTGGGACAGGGGGCTACAATTCACCCCTCCACTTT	CASSGTGGYNSPLHF
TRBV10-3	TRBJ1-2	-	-	TGTGCCATCAGTGGGTCGGGGGGCGACTATGGCTACACCTTC	CAISGSGGDYGYTF
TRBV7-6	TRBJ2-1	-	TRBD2	TGTGCCAGCAGCTTAGCGGGTGCGGGAGCCGTTCGGAACAATGAGCAGTTCTTC	CASSLAGAGAVRNNEQFF
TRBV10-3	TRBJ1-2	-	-	TGTGCCATCAGTTTACAGAGTCGCTATGGCTACACCTTC	CAISLQSRYGYTF
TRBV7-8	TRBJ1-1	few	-	TGTGCCAGCAGCTTAGCGCTGAGGCAGGGGCAGGGGAACACTGAAGCTTTCTTT	CASSLALRQGQGNTEAFF
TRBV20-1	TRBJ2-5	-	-	TGCAGTGCTCAGTACCAAGAGACCCAGTACTTC	CSAQYQETQYF
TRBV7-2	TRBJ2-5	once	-	TGTGCCAGCAGCTTACAGGGAGCGGCCCAAGAGACCCAGTACTTC	CASSLQGAAQETQYF
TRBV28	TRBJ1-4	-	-	TGTGCCAGCAGTACACAGGAAGAAAAACTGTTTTTT	CASSTQEEKLFF
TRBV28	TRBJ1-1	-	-	TGTGCCAGCAACCCACAGGGAGGGAGGACTGAAGCTTTCTTT	CASNPQGGRTEAFF
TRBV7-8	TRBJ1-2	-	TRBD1	TGTGCCAGCAGCACCCGGGACAGGTCCAACTATGGCTACACCTTC	CASSTRDRSNYGYTF
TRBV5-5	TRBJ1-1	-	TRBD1	TGTGCCAGCAGCTTCGACGGGACAGGGCGTACTGAAGCTTTCTTT	CASSFDGTGRTEAFF
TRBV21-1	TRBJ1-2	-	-	TGTGCCAGCAGCACGCCCCACAGGGGTAGGGTTGGCTACACCTTC	CASSTPHRGRVGYTF
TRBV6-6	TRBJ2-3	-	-	TGTGCCAGCAGTTACGATAAGCAGGGATTCACAGATACGCAGTATTTT	CASSYDKQGFTDTQYF
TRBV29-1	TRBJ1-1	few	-	TGCAGCGTTGAGAGCAGGTTGAACACTGAAGCTTTCTTT	CSVESRLNTEAFF
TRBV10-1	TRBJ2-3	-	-	TGCGCCAGCAGTGAGTCGGGTCGGGATCTCACAGATACGCAGTATTTT	CASSESGRDLTDTQYF